This TCR beta chain stems from a study of type 1 and type 2 diabetes patients. The CDR3 has 14 amino acids. Germline CDR1 DFQATT, CDR2 SNEGSKA (reference sequence). Trimming removed 0 bases at V and 8 bases at J, with 16 bases between. Genomic DNA was the PCR template. Amplification of the beta chain CDR3 used 30 forward and 13 reverse multiplex primers. TCRdb itself ran the multiplex PCR reads through MiXCR, one entry per CDR3 protein. The sample has more than 250,000 distinct CDR3 sequences, approximately 50% seen once. The TCR comes from a man aged 18 to 29 with type 2 diabetes. V and J are TRBV20-1 and TRBJ1-2, with D perhaps TRBD1 (5 bases). Input material: peripheral blood mononuclear cells (PBMCs). The CDR3 coding sequence is TGCAGTGCTAGAGAGATTTCCGAGGGGCAGGGCTACACCTTC. Its protein product is CSAREISEGQGYTF.